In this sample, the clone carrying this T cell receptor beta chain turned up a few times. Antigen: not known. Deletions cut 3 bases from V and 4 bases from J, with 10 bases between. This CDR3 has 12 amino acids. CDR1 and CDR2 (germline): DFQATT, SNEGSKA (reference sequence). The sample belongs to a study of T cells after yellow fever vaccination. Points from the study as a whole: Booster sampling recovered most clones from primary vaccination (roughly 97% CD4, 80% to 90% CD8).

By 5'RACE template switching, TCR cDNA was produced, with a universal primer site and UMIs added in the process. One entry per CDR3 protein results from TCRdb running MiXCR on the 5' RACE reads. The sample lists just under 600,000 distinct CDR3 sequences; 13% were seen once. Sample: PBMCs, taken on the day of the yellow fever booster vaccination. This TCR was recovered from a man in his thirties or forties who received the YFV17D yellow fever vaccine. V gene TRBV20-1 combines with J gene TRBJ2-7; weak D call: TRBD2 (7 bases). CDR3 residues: CSASRGGYEQYF. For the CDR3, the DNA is TGCAGTGCTAGTAGGGGGGGGTACGAGCAGTACTTC.